This TCR beta chain was profiled in a study of cytomegalovirus exposure and HLA in healthy donors. Germline loops: CDR1 SNHLY, CDR2 FYNNEI. CDR3 length: 13 residues. The V and J ends lost 10 bases and 5 bases, in that order; junction bases with no gene match: 9. Sequencing was performed with immunoSEQ multiplex PCR; in TCRdb, only in-frame clones are kept and a portion is missing. This table has some 130,000 clones, 70% to 85% appearing once. The TCR comes from a man aged 25-45 years in good health and CMV-seropositive. This chain links TRBV2 with TRBJ1-2; 8 bases are a match to TRBD1. Sample: PBMCs. Here the CDR3 DNA reads TGTGCCACCCACCCCCGGACAGGGTATGGCTACACCTTC. It is translated as CATHPRTGYGYTF.